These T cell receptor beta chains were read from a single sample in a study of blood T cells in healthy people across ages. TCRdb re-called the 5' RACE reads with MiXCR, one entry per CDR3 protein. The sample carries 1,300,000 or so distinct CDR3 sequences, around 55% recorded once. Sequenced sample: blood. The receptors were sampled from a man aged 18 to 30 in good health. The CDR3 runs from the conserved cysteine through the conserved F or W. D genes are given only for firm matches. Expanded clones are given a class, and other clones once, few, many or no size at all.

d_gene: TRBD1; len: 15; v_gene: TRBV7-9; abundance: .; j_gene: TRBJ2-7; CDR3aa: CASSPGQGASLEQYF; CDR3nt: TGTGCCAGCAGCCCGGGACAGGGGGCGTCGTTAGAGCAGTACTTC
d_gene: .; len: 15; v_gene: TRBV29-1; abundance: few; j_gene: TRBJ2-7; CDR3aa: CSVAGIGTLPYEQYF; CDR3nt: TGCAGCGTGGCCGGAATAGGGACGTTGCCCTACGAGCAGTACTTC
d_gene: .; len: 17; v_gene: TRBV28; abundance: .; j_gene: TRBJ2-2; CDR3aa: CASRDVGVVLYTGELFF; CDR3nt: TGTGCCAGCCGCGACGTAGGGGTGGTATTATACACCGGGGAGCTGTTTTTT
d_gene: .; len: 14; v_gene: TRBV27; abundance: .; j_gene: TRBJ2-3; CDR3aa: CASIGLATADTQYF; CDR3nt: TGTGCCAGCATAGGGCTAGCGACGGCAGATACGCAGTATTTT
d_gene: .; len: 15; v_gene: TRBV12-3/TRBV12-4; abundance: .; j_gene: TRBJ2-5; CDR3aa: CASSLQGGLRETQYF; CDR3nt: TGTGCCAGCAGTTTACAGGGGGGACTTAGAGAGACCCAGTACTTC
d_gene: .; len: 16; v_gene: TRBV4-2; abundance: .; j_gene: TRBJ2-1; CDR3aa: CASSQEEGLSSYEQFF; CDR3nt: TGTGCCAGCAGCCAAGAGGAGGGACTTAGCTCCTACGAGCAGTTCTTC
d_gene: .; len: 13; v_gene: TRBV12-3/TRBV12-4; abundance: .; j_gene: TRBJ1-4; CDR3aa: CASSFTRLEKLFF; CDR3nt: TGTGCCAGCAGTTTCACAAGACTTGAAAAACTGTTTTTT
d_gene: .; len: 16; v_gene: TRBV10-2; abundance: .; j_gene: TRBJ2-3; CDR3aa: CASSGIGGAGEDTQYF; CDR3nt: TGCGCCAGCAGTGGAATAGGGGGGGCCGGGGAAGATACGCAGTATTTT
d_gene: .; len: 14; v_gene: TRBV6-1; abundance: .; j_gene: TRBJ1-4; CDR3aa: CASSELGSNEKLFF; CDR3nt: TGTGCCAGCAGTGAATTGGGAAGCAATGAAAAACTGTTTTTT
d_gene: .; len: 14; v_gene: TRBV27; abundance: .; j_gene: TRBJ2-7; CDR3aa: CASSLWGINYEQYF; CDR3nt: TGTGCCAGCAGTTTATGGGGTATTAACTACGAGCAGTACTTC
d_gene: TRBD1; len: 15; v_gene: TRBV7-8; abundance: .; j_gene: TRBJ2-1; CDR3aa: CASSSSGGTYNEQFF; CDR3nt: TGTGCCAGCAGCTCCTCAGGGGGTACCTACAATGAGCAGTTCTTC
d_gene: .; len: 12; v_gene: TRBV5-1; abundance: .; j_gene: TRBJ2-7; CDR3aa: CASSTRPYEQYF; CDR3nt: TGCGCCAGCAGTACTAGACCCTACGAGCAGTACTTC
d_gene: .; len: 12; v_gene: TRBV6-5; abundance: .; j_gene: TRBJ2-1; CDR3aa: CASSRTENEQFF; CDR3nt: TGTGCCAGCAGTCGGACAGAAAATGAGCAGTTCTTC
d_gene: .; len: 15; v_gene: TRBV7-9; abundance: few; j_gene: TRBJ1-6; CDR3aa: CASSKGVPGNSPLHF; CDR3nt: TGTGCCAGCAGCAAAGGAGTTCCGGGGAATTCACCCCTCCACTTT
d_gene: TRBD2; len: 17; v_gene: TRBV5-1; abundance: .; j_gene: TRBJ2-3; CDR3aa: CASSLVTSGKSTDTQYF; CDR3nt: TGCGCCAGCAGCTTGGTGACTAGCGGGAAAAGCACAGATACGCAGTATTTT
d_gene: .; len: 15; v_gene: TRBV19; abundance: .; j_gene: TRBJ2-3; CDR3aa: CASRLGVRGTDTQYF; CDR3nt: TGTGCCAGTAGGCTGGGGGTCAGAGGCACAGATACGCAGTATTTT
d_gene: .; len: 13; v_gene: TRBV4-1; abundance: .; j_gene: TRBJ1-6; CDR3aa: CASSQPTGFALHF; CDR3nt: TGCGCCAGCAGCCAGCCGACAGGCTTCGCCCTCCACTTT
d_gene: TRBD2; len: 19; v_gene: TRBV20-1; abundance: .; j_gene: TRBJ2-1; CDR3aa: CSARDSGPPTSGTGNEQFF; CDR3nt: TGCAGTGCTAGAGATTCCGGACCCCCGACTAGCGGAACCGGGAATGAGCAGTTCTTC
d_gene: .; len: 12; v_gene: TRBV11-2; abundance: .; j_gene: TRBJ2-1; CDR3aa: CASSLQVGEQFF; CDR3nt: TGTGCCAGCAGCTTACAGGTCGGAGAGCAGTTCTTC
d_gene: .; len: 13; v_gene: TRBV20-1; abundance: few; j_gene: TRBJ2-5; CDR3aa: CSSELGRPGTQYF; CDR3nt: TGCAGTTCAGAGCTGGGGCGTCCGGGGACCCAGTACTTC
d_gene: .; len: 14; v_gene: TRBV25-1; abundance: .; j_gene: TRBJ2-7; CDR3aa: CANPQGLHPYEQYF; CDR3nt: TGTGCCAATCCACAGGGCCTACACCCCTACGAGCAGTACTTC
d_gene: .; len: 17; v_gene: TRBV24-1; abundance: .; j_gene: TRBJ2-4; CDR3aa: CATSSGTPVLAKNIQYF; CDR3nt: TGTGCCACCTCTTCCGGGACGCCGGTATTAGCCAAAAACATTCAGTACTTC
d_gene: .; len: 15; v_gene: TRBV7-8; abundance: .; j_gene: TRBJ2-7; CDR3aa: CASNSSRIGGLEQYF; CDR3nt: TGTGCCAGCAACTCGTCCCGGATTGGGGGCCTCGAGCAGTACTTC
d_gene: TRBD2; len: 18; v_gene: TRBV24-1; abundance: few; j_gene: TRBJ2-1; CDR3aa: CATSPGLAGTSSYNEQFF; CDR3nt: TGTGCCACTAGCCCGGGACTAGCGGGGACCAGCTCCTACAATGAGCAGTTCTTC
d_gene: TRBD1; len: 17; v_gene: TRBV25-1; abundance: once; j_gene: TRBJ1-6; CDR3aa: CASSEYRQGDFGRPLHF; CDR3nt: TGTGCCAGCAGTGAATATAGGCAGGGGGATTTTGGCAGACCCCTCCACTTT
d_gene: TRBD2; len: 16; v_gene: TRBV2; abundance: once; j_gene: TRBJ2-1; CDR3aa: CASSEASLAGLNEQFF; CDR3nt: TGTGCCAGCAGTGAAGCGTCCCTAGCGGGACTCAATGAGCAGTTCTTC
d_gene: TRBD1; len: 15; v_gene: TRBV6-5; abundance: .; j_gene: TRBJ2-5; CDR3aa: CASRPPRDRGETQYF; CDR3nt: TGTGCCAGCAGGCCCCCCCGGGACAGGGGAGAGACCCAGTACTTC
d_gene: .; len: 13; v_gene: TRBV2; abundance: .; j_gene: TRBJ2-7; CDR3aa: CASSEASVGEQYF; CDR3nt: TGTGCCAGCAGTGAGGCTAGCGTTGGCGAGCAGTACTTC
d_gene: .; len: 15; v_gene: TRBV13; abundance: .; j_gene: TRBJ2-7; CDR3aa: CASSATGTSSYEQYF; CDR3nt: TGTGCCAGCAGCGCAACCGGGACGAGCTCCTACGAGCAGTACTTC
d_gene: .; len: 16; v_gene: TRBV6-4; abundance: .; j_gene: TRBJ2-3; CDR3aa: CASRQTTGMGTDTQYF; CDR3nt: TGTGCCAGCAGGCAAACAACAGGGATGGGCACAGATACGCAGTATTTT
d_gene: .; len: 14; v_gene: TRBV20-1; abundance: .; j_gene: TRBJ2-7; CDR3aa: CSARDLRGTAEQYF; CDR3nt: TGCAGTGCTAGAGACCTCAGGGGAACGGCCGAGCAGTACTTC
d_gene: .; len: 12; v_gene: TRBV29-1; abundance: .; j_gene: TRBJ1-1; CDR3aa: CSVRSSNTEAFF; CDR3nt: TGCAGCGTTCGGAGTTCGAACACTGAAGCTTTCTTT